This T cell receptor (beta chain) emerged from a study of T cells in Graves' hyperthyroidism and ophthalmopathy. This CDR3 spans 15 amino acids. The J segment lost 1 base and the V segment lost 4 bases, leaving 9 bases of the junction unmatched. Germline CDR1 DFQATT, CDR2 SNEGSKA (reference sequence). Diagnoses were established using clinical symptoms, serum thyroxine and TRAb, thyroid ultrasound and orbital computed tomography. TCR beta CDR3 sequences were amplified from RNA transcripts. First-round RT-PCR of the TCR CDR3 relied on the HTBI primer set. TCRdb reprocessed the multiplex PCR reads with MiXCR, giving one entry per CDR3 protein. The sample yields about 720,000 distinct CDR3 sequences, 15% to 20% seen once.

The V call is TRBV20-1, the J call TRBJ1-1; 7 bases align to TRBD1. The source material was blood. The sequence was obtained from a woman aged 45-59 years with Graves' hyperthyroidism that later progressed to Graves' ophthalmopathy. CDR3 sequence: CSANRGEFWNTEAFF. In nucleotides, the CDR3 is TGCAGTGCTAACAGGGGAGAGTTTTGGAACACTGAAGCTTTCTTT.